Following are 25 T cell receptor beta chains from one sample sequenced in a study of cytomegalovirus exposure and HLA in healthy donors. Researchers ran the PCR with 60 Vbeta and 13 Jbeta primers. Sequencing used immunoSEQ multiplex PCR; TCRdb keeps in-frame clones, though not all of them. The sample holds fewer than 150,000 clones, roughly 80% seen once. Sequencing input: PBMCs. These receptors all come from a man between 40 and 49 years old in good health and CMV-seropositive.

In its sample, this clone was seen once. The chain uses TRBV30 and TRBJ1-5; possible D gene TRBD1, 5 bases. The germline V gene encodes CDR1 GTSNPN and CDR2 SVGIG (reference sequence). V was trimmed by 5 bases and J by 0 bases, leaving 11 bases between them. The CDR3 totals 14 residues. The CDR3 region has the DNA TGTGCCTGGGACGCGGGGGATAGCAATCAGCCCCAGCATTTT. Its protein product is CAWDAGDSNQPQHF.

The CDR3 spells CASSSSLSGERNEKLFF. The DNA of the CDR3 is TGCGCCAGCAGCTCATCCCTCTCGGGGGAGCGTAATGAAAAACTGTTTTTT. The J gene is TRBJ1-4, the V gene TRBV5-1; the D gene is possibly TRBD1 (5 bases). Trimming shortened V by 3 bases and J by 4 bases, and 19 bases separated the two germline ends. The CDR3 runs 17 residues. Germline lookup yields CDR1 SGHRS and CDR2 YFSETQ.

The gene calls are TRBV7-9 and TRBJ2-5, with 8 bases fitting TRBD1. V gave up 5 bases and J gave up 4 bases; unmatched junction bases: 3. The CDR3 has 13 amino acids. Germline V gives CDR1 SEHNR, CDR2 FQNEAQ (reference sequence). The CDR3 DNA reads as TGTGCCAGCAGCCGCGGACAGGGAGAGACCCAGTACTTC. This translates into CASSRGQGETQYF.

This clone was seen more than once but under ten times. This chain joins TRBV7-2 and TRBJ2-2, with TRBD2 identical over 11 bases. The V segment lost 2 bases and the J segment 5 bases; nucleotides outside the gene matches: 1. CDR1 is SGHTA and CDR2 is FQGNSA in the germline V gene. This CDR3 is 15 amino acids long. The DNA of the CDR3 is TGTGCCAGCAGCTTATGGACTAGCGGGACCGGGGAGCTGTTTTTT. It encodes CASSLWTSGTGELFF.

This clone has a single count. The V gene is TRBV5-1, the J gene TRBJ1-4; no clear D gene. The CDR3 runs 17 residues. CDR1 and CDR2 (germline): SGHRS, YFSETQ. V gave up 5 bases and J gave up 0 bases, with 17 bases separating them. The CDR3 here is CASSFETSATTNEKLFF. The CDR3 DNA reads TGCGCCAGCAGTTTCGAGACCTCAGCGACAACTAATGAAAAACTGTTTTTT.

This clone has only a few counts. The DNA of the CDR3 is TGTGCCAGCAGCCCATACAGGACCCGGGACACTGAAGCTTTCTTT. The encoded protein is CASSPYRTRDTEAFF. V is TRBV11-1 and J is TRBJ1-1; D is perhaps TRBD1 (5 bases). CDR1 and CDR2 from the germline V gene are SGHAT and FQDESV (reference sequence). This CDR3 region has 15 residues. V was clipped by 5 bases and J by 3 bases, with 16 bases between them.

V is TRBV6-5 and J is TRBJ1-2, with 8 bases fitting TRBD1. Losses at the gene ends were 4 bases for V and 3 bases for J; bases not matched to a gene: 4. The CDR3 contains 14 residues. Germline CDR1 reads MNHEY; CDR2 reads SVGAGI. The CDR3 DNA follows: TGTGCCAGCAGTTGGATCAGGGGGCACTATGGCTACACCTTC. Protein product: CASSWIRGHYGYTF.

The rearrangement joins TRBV14 to TRBJ1-2; 8 bases line up with TRBD1. This CDR3 contains 15 residues. Germline V gene data show CDR1 as SGHDN and CDR2 as FVKESK. The junction had 9 bases not matched to a gene; V was cut back by 1 base and J by 8 bases. The CDR3: CASSQGTRTGRGYTF. The CDR3, as DNA: TGTGCCAGCAGCCAAGGAACTCGGACAGGGCGCGGCTACACCTTC.

V usage is TRBV10-3 and J usage is TRBJ2-3; TRBD2 matches at 16 bases. This CDR3 contains 20 residues. Germline values: CDR1 ENHRY, CDR2 SYGVKD. Unmatched junction bases numbered 18, after V lost 9 bases and J lost 3 bases. The CDR3 here is CAITKGRAGTSGRATDTQYF. The DNA of the CDR3 is TGTGCCATTACAAAGGGTCGGGCCGGGACTAGCGGGAGGGCTACAGATACGCAGTATTTT.

This chain joins TRBV4-3 and TRBJ2-3, with a tentative D call TRBD2 (6 bases). Germline CDR1 and CDR2: LGHNA and YSLEER. Deletions cut 4 bases from V and 4 bases from J, with 21 bases between. This CDR3 has 17 residues. CDR3 DNA sequence: TGCGCCAGCAGCCCCCTTCGTGGGGGGTACGGGGCAGATACGCAGTATTTT. Translating gives CASSPLRGGYGADTQYF.

This sequence joins TRBV5-1 and TRBJ2-7, with TRBD2 as a possible D gene (5 bases). Germline loops: CDR1 SGHRS, CDR2 YFSETQ. Trimming took off 2 bases at V and 6 bases at J, with 6 bases between the two ends. This CDR3 comprises 11 residues. Here the CDR3 DNA reads TGCGCCAGCAGCTTCGAGGGCGAGCAGTACTTC. Residues: CASSFEGEQYF.

This clone occurred once. The chain joins TRBV29-1 to TRBJ2-6; possibly TRBD2 for D (5 bases). The V end was cut by 4 bases, the J end by 0 bases, with 13 bases between. Per germline, CDR1 SQVTM and CDR2 ANQGSEA. The CDR3 is 16 residues long. CDR3 nucleotides: TGCAGCGTTGGCCAGGACTCCCTCTCTGGGGCCAACGTCCTGACTTTC. Amino acids: CSVGQDSLSGANVLTF.

This clone was seen a few times. The chain joins TRBV5-8 to TRBJ2-3; the match to TRBD1 covers 8 bases. Germline CDR1 is SGHTS and CDR2 is YDEGEE. J lost 5 bases, V lost 0 bases, and 2 bases had no gene match. CDR3 length: 14 residues. CDR3 sequence reads: CASSLGQGIDTQYF. The CDR3 nucleotides read TGTGCCAGCAGCTTGGGACAGGGGATAGATACGCAGTATTTT.

The chain has TRBV30 and TRBJ1-5; D gene ambiguous. Trimming cost V 4 bases and J 7 bases, with 17 bases left between them. CDR3 length: 14 amino acids. CDR1 is GTSNPN, CDR2 SVGIG, per germline (reference sequence). CDR3 nucleotide sequence: TGTGCCTGGATTGAAGAGGGCGCTGGGCAGCCCCAGCATTTT. Translating gives CAWIEEGAGQPQHF.

The chain links TRBV30 to TRBJ2-5; possible D gene TRBD1, 5 bases. Near its end, the DNA agrees better with TRBJ2-7, so the J call may be wrong. CDR3 length: 14 residues. Germline values: CDR1 GTSNPN, CDR2 SVGIG (reference sequence). Here the CDR3 reads CAWQGVERGGEQYF. CDR3 bases: TGTGCCTGGCAAGGGGTGGAAAGGGGTGGCGAGCAGTACTTC.

The chain is built from TRBV5-5 and TRBJ2-3; D remains unclear. This CDR3 comprises 14 residues. Germline CDR1 is SGHKS and CDR2 is YYEKEE (reference sequence). V dropped 0 bases and J dropped 6 bases, with 11 bases sitting between them. The CDR3 sequence is CASSLGDIQDTQYF. Written as DNA, the CDR3 is TGTGCCAGCAGCTTGGGTGACATACAGGATACGCAGTATTTT.

The V gene is TRBV12-5, the J gene TRBJ2-7, with TRBD2 as a possible D gene (6 bases). The CDR3 loop spans 15 amino acids. The germline CDR1 and CDR2 sequences are LGHNT and FRNRAP. V lost 3 bases to trimming and J lost 7 bases, with 19 bases between them. The CDR3 nucleotides read TGTGCTAGTGGTTTCCCGACGGGACTTGAGGGGGAGCAGTACTTC. It is translated as CASGFPTGLEGEQYF.

The table lists this clone with a count of one. The chain uses TRBV4-1 and TRBJ2-1; 10 positions agree with TRBD2. CDR1 is MGHRA, CDR2 YSYEKL, per germline. V was clipped by 1 base and J by 7 bases; unmatched bases: 10. The CDR3 covers 17 residues. The CDR3 region has the DNA TGCGCCAGCAGCCAAGCACTGTCTAGCGGGAGACGGAATGAGCAGTTCTTC. Translated, it gives CASSQALSSGRRNEQFF.

The V and J genes are TRBV4-3 and TRBJ2-7; D uncertain. Germline CDR1 reads LGHNA; CDR2 reads YSLEER. The CDR3 spans 15 residues. V lost 2 bases and J lost 3, with 14 bases in between. The CDR3 loop reads CASSQSRNPLYEQYF. CDR3 in DNA: TGCGCCAGCAGCCAATCCAGAAATCCGCTCTACGAGCAGTACTTC.

This chain uses TRBV11-2 with TRBJ2-7, with D unresolved. This CDR3 spans 13 amino acids. Per the germline V gene, CDR1 is SGHAT and CDR2 is FQNNGV. Trimming took off 1 base at V and 2 bases at J, with 6 bases between the two ends. The chain's CDR3 is CASSLGHAYEQYF. The CDR3 DNA follows: TGTGCCAGCAGCTTAGGACATGCCTACGAGCAGTACTTC. The full variable domain, rest sourced from reference TRBV11-2 and TRBJ2-7, is EAGVAQSPRYKIIEKRQSVAFWCNPISGHATLYWYQQILGQGPKLLIQFQNNGVVDDSQLPKDRFSAERLKGVDSTLKIQPAKLEDSAVYLCASSLGHAYEQYFGPGTRLTVT.

The chain joins TRBV7-2 to TRBJ1-5; 9 bases are shared with TRBD1. The J segment lost 5 bases and the V segment lost 5 bases, leaving 7 bases of the junction unmatched. The CDR3 contains 15 residues. Germline loops: CDR1 SGHTA, CDR2 FQGNSA. The CDR3 DNA sequence: TGTGCCAGCAGCGGCGCCGGGACAGGGTATCAGCCCCAGCATTTT. This encodes CASSGAGTGYQPQHF.

A remark on this clone: The sample contains more than one DNA sequence encoding this CDR3. The chain joins TRBV9 to TRBJ2-7, with 13 bases matching TRBD2. Germline V gene lookup returns CDR1 SGDLS and CDR2 YYNGEE. The CDR3 contains 18 residues. The junction had 11 bases not matched to a gene; V was cut back by 3 bases and J by 2 bases. The CDR3 coding sequence is TGTGCCAGCAGCGCGAGGGGGGAGGGGACTAGCGGGACCTACGAGCAGTACTTC. Its protein is CASSARGEGTSGTYEQYF.

The V call is TRBV10-3, the J call TRBJ1-6; tentative D call: TRBD1 (5 bases). V lost 5 bases and J 8 bases, leaving 10 bases between the germline ends. The CDR3 extends over 13 amino acids. CDR1 and CDR2 (germline): ENHRY, SYGVKD. Here the CDR3 reads CAISLGGDSPLHF. In nucleotides, the CDR3 is TGTGCCATCAGTTTGGGGGGGGATTCACCCCTCCACTTT.

This clone was found once. The CDR3 DNA reads TGTGCCAGCAGCTTCCGAACAGGGGGGAACACTGAAGCTTTCTTT. This encodes CASSFRTGGNTEAFF. The chain uses TRBV4-2 and TRBJ1-1; 8 nucleotides align to TRBD1. V was pared by 5 bases and J by 1 base, with 6 bases of the junction left unmatched. Looked up from germline, CDR1 is LGHNA and CDR2 is YNFKEQ. CDR3 size: 15 residues.

The chain joins TRBV7-8 to TRBJ2-2, with 7 bases that match TRBD2. The CDR3 spans 16 residues. Unmatched junction bases numbered 11, after V lost 4 bases and J lost 6 bases. CDR1 and CDR2 from the germline V gene are SGHVS and FQNEAQ. The CDR3 reads CASSSWEGQGPGELFF. The CDR3 nucleotides are TGTGCCAGCAGCTCCTGGGAGGGGCAGGGTCCCGGGGAGCTGTTTTTT.